A single sample is the source of the 30 T cell receptor beta chains below, sequenced in a study of blood T cells in healthy people across ages. A second PCR, run for about 6 to 11 cycles, used a sample-barcoded 5' primer plus a J-beta primer mix. One entry per CDR3 protein, called by TCRdb with MiXCR from the 5' RACE reads. This table has 600,000 to 900,000 distinct CDR3 sequences, 20% to 30% appearing once. The data also belong to a second study, concerning T cells of mothers and their children.

Sequencing input: blood. Every receptor here comes from a boy aged 5-17 years in good health.

This chain links TRBV5-1 with TRBJ2-1, with 7 bases matching TRBD1. The germline gives CDR1 SGHRS, CDR2 YFSETQ. CDR3 length: 18 amino acids. Trimming removed 4 bases from V and 0 bases from J; junction bases left unmatched: 13. The CDR3 region has the DNA TGCGCCAGCAGCCTGGAAGGGGGCTTAATCCCCTCCTACAATGAGCAGTTCTTC. It encodes CASSLEGGLIPSYNEQFF.

The V and J genes are TRBV7-2 and TRBJ2-2; 10 bases match TRBD1. V was pared by 5 bases and J by 6 bases, with 6 bases of the junction left unmatched. This CDR3 has 15 amino acids. The germline V gene has CDR1 SGHTA and CDR2 FQGNSA. The CDR3 nucleotides are TGTGCCAGCAGCAGGGACAGGGGAAGATCCGGGGAGCTGTTTTTT. Protein product: CASSRDRGRSGELFF.

This clonotype was counted only a few times. At one boundary the junction diverges from the germline segment, which might be a read error. This chain joins TRBV9 and TRBJ1-4; possibly TRBD1 for D (6 bases). This CDR3 spans 14 amino acids. Germline lookup yields CDR1 SGDLS and CDR2 YYNGEE. The CDR3 region is CVSSGSGGNEKLFF. The CDR3 DNA reads TGTGTCAGCAGCGGGTCTGGGGGCAATGAAAAACTGTTTTTT.

This clonotype was observed a handful of times. The rearrangement links TRBV6-2 or TRBV6-3 to TRBJ2-5; the match to TRBD1 covers 12 bases. CDR1 and CDR2 (germline): MNHEY, SVGEGT. Germline trimming cut 3 bases from V and 5 bases from J; bases unmatched to any gene: 10. This CDR3 region has 17 residues. Here the CDR3 DNA reads TGTGCCAGCAGTTATAAGGGACAGGGGGCGTTAAGGGAGACCCAGTACTTC. Its translation is CASSYKGQGALRETQYF.

J is TRBJ2-1 and V is TRBV29-1; D call uncertain. The CDR3 is 14 amino acids. Germline CDR1 and CDR2: SQVTM and ANQGSEA. Trimming pared 0 bases from V and 11 bases from J, leaving 17 bases between. CDR3 DNA: TGCAGCGTTGAAGAACGGGCCCTGTTTAACAAGCAGTTCTTC. Its translation is CSVEERALFNKQFF.

The chain recombines TRBV13 with TRBJ2-5, with 8 bases matching TRBD2. This CDR3 comprises 17 residues. The trim removed 5 bases at V and 0 bases at J, leaving 11 bases unmatched. Germline loops: CDR1 PRHDT, CDR2 FYEKMQ (reference sequence). CDR3 nucleotides: TGTGCCAGCAGCCCCTCGCCGGGACTAGAGTACCAAGAGACCCAGTACTTC. Its protein is CASSPSPGLEYQETQYF.

J is TRBJ2-5 and V is TRBV20-1; TRBD1 is a possible D gene (5 bases). From germline, CDR1 is DFQATT and CDR2 SNEGSKA (reference sequence). V was trimmed by 5 bases and J by 5 bases, leaving 9 bases between them. The CDR3 runs 11 residues. The CDR3 DNA follows: TGCAGTGCTGGACACGGGGAGACCCAGTACTTC. Translating it yields CSAGHGETQYF.

This clonotype turned up a few times. V gene TRBV29-1 combines with J gene TRBJ1-1; TRBD1 agrees at 9 bases. Losses at the gene ends were 3 bases for V and 7 bases for J; bases not matched to a gene: 9. Germline lookup yields CDR1 SQVTM and CDR2 ANQGSEA. The length of the CDR3 is 14 residues. Here the CDR3 DNA reads TGCAGCGTTGAGGGGCGACAGGGGGTCGATGAAGCTTTCTTT. It encodes CSVEGRQGVDEAFF.

Only a few counts were recorded for this clonotype. The chain carries TRBV20-1 and TRBJ1-1; no firm D call. Trimming pared 3 bases from V and 3 bases from J, leaving 8 bases between. This CDR3 is built from 12 residues. Germline V gene data show CDR1 as DFQATT and CDR2 as SNEGSKA (reference sequence). CDR3 sequence (DNA): TGCAGTGCTAGTAGCTTGGACACTGAAGCTTTCTTT. This translates into CSASSLDTEAFF.

This clonotype was found a few times. The chain employs TRBV27 and TRBJ2-2; perhaps TRBD2 as D (5 bases). Germline V gene data show CDR1 as MNHEY and CDR2 as SMNVEV (reference sequence). The ends were cut back, 6 bases at V and 6 bases at J, with 8 bases in the middle. CDR3 length: 12 amino acids. CDR3 residues: CASRLAAGELFF. DNA for the CDR3: TGTGCCAGCAGGCTAGCTGCCGGGGAGCTGTTTTTT.

The chain recombines TRBV5-1 with TRBJ2-7; D possibly corresponds to TRBD2 (5 bases). This CDR3 is 14 amino acids long. Germline CDR1 is SGHRS and CDR2 is YFSETQ. V gave up 4 bases and J gave up 2 bases, with 13 bases separating them. CDR3 coding DNA: TGCGCCAGCAGCCTCTCCGGGGTGACCTACGAGCAGTACTTC. This translates into CASSLSGVTYEQYF.

This clonotype has just a few counts. The chain couples TRBV6-2 or TRBV6-3 to TRBJ1-1; TRBD1 agrees at 8 bases. V dropped 5 bases and J dropped 3; count of bases not matched to a gene: 11. Germline CDR1 is MNHEY and CDR2 is SVGEGT. CDR3 size: 16 residues. The CDR3 sequence is CASSRFRDRFDTEAFF. The CDR3 DNA follows: TGTGCCAGCAGTCGTTTCAGGGACAGGTTTGACACTGAAGCTTTCTTT.

Here the CDR3 DNA reads TGTGCCAGCAGCTTGGGCAGCTCCCCCCGGGAGACCCAGTACTTC. Protein product: CASSLGSSPRETQYF. The chain is built from TRBV5-5 and TRBJ2-5; D is unclear. CDR3 length: 15 amino acids. CDR1 is SGHKS and CDR2 is YYEKEE in the germline V gene (reference sequence). V lost 0 bases to trimming and J lost 5 bases, with 14 bases between them.

This rearrangement joins TRBV6-6 to TRBJ2-3; D is undetermined. Trimming stripped 6 bases from V and 2 bases from J, with 12 bases between. The CDR3 runs to 14 residues. CDR1 MNHNY and CDR2 SVGAGI come from the germline V gene (reference sequence). CDR3 DNA sequence: TGTGCCAGCAGGCGACTGGCAAACACAGATACGCAGTATTTT. Residues: CASRRLANTDTQYF.

This clonotype was picked up a small number of times. The chain carries TRBV7-9 and TRBJ1-1; D is undetermined. The germline V gene encodes CDR1 SEHNR and CDR2 FQNEAQ (reference sequence). This CDR3 is built from 15 residues. Trimming pared 2 bases from V and 1 base from J, leaving 11 bases between. The CDR3 here is CASSLYSVKNTEAFF. DNA of the CDR3: TGTGCCAGCAGCTTATATTCTGTGAAGAACACTGAAGCTTTCTTT.

Only a few counts were recorded for this clonotype. The rearrangement uses TRBV20-1 and TRBJ1-4; a weak D match, TRBD1 (5 bases). Germline CDR1 reads DFQATT; CDR2 reads SNEGSKA (reference sequence). Trimming stripped 3 bases from V and 0 bases from J, with 17 bases between. This CDR3 region has 17 residues. For the CDR3, the DNA is TGCAGTGCTAGTTCCGGGACCAGGTCTTCAACTAATGAAAAACTGTTTTTT. Protein sequence: CSASSGTRSSTNEKLFF.

In its sample, this clonotype was seen a few times. This chain links TRBV4-1 with TRBJ2-6; 10 bases line up with TRBD1. V lost 2 bases to trimming and J lost 3 bases; unmatched junction nucleotides: 16. Germline V lookup: CDR1 MGHRA, CDR2 YSYEKL. CDR3 size: 21 residues. The CDR3 sequence: CASSQLATGTGAFYGANVLTF. The CDR3, as DNA: TGCGCCAGCAGCCAACTTGCAACCGGGACAGGGGCGTTCTATGGGGCCAACGTCCTGACTTTC.

This clonotype has more than one count but fewer than ten. The gene calls are TRBV7-2 and TRBJ2-2; D may be TRBD2 (6 bases). The CDR3 length is 15 residues. Germline V gene lookup returns CDR1 SGHTA and CDR2 FQGNSA. The V and J ends lost 3 bases and 5 bases respectively, with 13 bases between them. CDR3 nucleotide sequence: TGTGCCAGCAGCTTGACCTCGGGAGCTACCGGGGAGCTGTTTTTT. Residues: CASSLTSGATGELFF.

This chain uses TRBV28 with TRBJ2-3, with unresolved D. The germline V gene encodes CDR1 MDHEN and CDR2 SYDVKM. The CDR3 covers 14 residues. V was trimmed by 6 bases and J by 3 bases, leaving 13 bases between them. The CDR3 DNA follows: TGTGCCAGCAGAGAGACGGCGCCAACAGATACGCAGTATTTT. Translated: CASRETAPTDTQYF.

Only a few counts were recorded for this clonotype. The chain recombines TRBV13 with TRBJ2-5; a possible D gene is TRBD2 (6 bases). V dropped 3 bases and J dropped 2 bases, with 13 bases sitting between them. CDR1 and CDR2 from the germline V gene are PRHDT and FYEKMQ (reference sequence). This CDR3 has 15 residues. The chain's CDR3 is CASSLASVGQETQYF. CDR3 nucleotide sequence: TGTGCCAGCAGCTTGGCTAGCGTGGGTCAAGAGACCCAGTACTTC.

This clonotype was seen only a few times. V and J are TRBV4-1 and TRBJ2-1; D may correspond to TRBD1 or TRBD2 (5 bases each). Per the germline V gene, CDR1 is MGHRA and CDR2 is YSYEKL. Deletions cut 3 bases from V and 6 bases from J, with 9 bases between. The CDR3 sequence is 13 residues long. The CDR3 DNA is TGCGCCAGCAGCCAGACAGAGGGCAATGAGCAGTTCTTC. It is translated as CASSQTEGNEQFF.

The CDR3 is CASSYRNPSTGELFF. In DNA, the CDR3 is TGTGCCAGCAGTTACCGAAATCCGTCCACCGGGGAGCTGTTTTTT. This sequence joins TRBV6-5 and TRBJ2-2; no reliable D call. The V gene's germline CDR1 is MNHEY and CDR2 SVGAGI. V was trimmed by 2 bases and J by 4 bases, leaving 11 bases between them. The CDR3 runs to 15 residues.

J is TRBJ2-1 and V is TRBV3-1; no definite D call. V lost 3 bases, J lost 6 bases, and 15 bases lay in between. This CDR3 spans 15 amino acids. The V gene's germline CDR1 is LGHDT and CDR2 YNNKEL (reference sequence). The CDR3 coding sequence is TGTGCCAGCAGCCAGGGCCTAAGTGTGACCAATGAGCAGTTCTTC. The encoded protein is CASSQGLSVTNEQFF.

This clonotype was seen once. CDR3 protein: CASSLWQDTLEQYF. CDR3 DNA: TGTGCCAGCAGTTTATGGCAGGATACCCTCGAGCAGTACTTC. This chain joins TRBV12-3 or TRBV12-4 and TRBJ2-7, with D unclear. The CDR3 runs to 14 residues. V gave up 2 bases and J gave up 6 bases, with 14 bases separating them.

This clonotype was seen more than once but under ten times. The CDR3 is CASSQPGTGSTEAFF. CDR3 bases: TGTGCCAGCAGCCAACCCGGGACAGGGAGCACTGAAGCTTTCTTT. This chain joins TRBV4-2 and TRBJ1-1, with 9 bases lining up with TRBD1. There are 15 residues in the CDR3. From germline, CDR1 is LGHNA and CDR2 YNFKEQ. The junction had 5 bases not matched to a gene; V was cut back by 2 bases and J by 4 bases.

The chain employs TRBV28 and TRBJ2-6, with 7 nucleotides matching TRBD1. The germline V gene has CDR1 MDHEN and CDR2 SYDVKM. The CDR3 has 17 residues. Trimming at V came to 6 bases and at J to 0 bases, leaving 8 bases not matched to a gene. This CDR3 reads CASSGTDYSSGANVLTF. In DNA form, the CDR3 reads TGTGCCAGCAGCGGGACAGACTATTCCTCTGGGGCCAACGTCCTGACTTTC.

The J gene is TRBJ2-3, the V gene TRBV7-2; possibly TRBD1 or TRBD2 for D (6 bases each). Germline V gene sequence: CDR1 SGHTA, CDR2 FQGNSA. This CDR3 is 16 amino acids long. Trimming left V 2 bases short and J 3 bases short, with 15 bases between. CDR3 region: CASSLIGPGATDTQYF. In DNA form, the CDR3 reads TGTGCCAGCAGCTTAATAGGACCGGGGGCGACAGATACGCAGTATTTT.

The rearrangement joins TRBV28 to TRBJ1-2; 7 bases map to TRBD1. The germline V gene encodes CDR1 MDHEN and CDR2 SYDVKM. CDR3 length: 12 amino acids. V dropped 5 bases and J dropped 6; count of bases not matched to a gene: 3. For the CDR3, the DNA is TGTGCCAGCAGTATCGGGACAGATGGCTACACCTTC. This translates into CASSIGTDGYTF.

This clonotype was detected only a few times. For the CDR3, the DNA is TGCAGTGCTAGAGATCAGGGAGCGGGCTCCTACGAGCAGTACTTC. Its translation: CSARDQGAGSYEQYF. The chain recombines TRBV20-1 with TRBJ2-5; perhaps TRBD2 as D (6 bases). The J call may be mistaken, given a closer DNA end match to TRBJ2-7. Germline-derived CDR1 and CDR2 are DFQATT and SNEGSKA (reference sequence). The CDR3 contains 15 residues.

The table lists this clonotype with many counts. The rearrangement joins TRBV20-1 to TRBJ1-4; possibly TRBD1 for D (6 bases). CDR1 and CDR2 (germline): DFQATT, SNEGSKA (reference sequence). V was clipped by 1 base and J by 7 bases, with 10 bases between them. This CDR3 is 13 amino acids long. In DNA form, the CDR3 reads TGCAGTGCTAGAGTCGGCAGGGGTGAAAAACTGTTTTTT. Translated: CSARVGRGEKLFF.